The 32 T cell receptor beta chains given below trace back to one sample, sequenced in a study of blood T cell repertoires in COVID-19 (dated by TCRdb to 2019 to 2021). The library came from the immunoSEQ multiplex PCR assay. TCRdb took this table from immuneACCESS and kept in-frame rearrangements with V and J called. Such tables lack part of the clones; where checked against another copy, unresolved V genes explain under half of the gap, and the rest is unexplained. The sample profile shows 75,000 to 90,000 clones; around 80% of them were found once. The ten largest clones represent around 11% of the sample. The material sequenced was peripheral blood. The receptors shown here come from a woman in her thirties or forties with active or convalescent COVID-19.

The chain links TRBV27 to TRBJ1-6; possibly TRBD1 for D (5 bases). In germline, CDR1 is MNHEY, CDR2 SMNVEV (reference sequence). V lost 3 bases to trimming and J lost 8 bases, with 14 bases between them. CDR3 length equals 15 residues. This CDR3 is CASSFRGSTYSPLHF. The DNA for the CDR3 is TGTGCCAGCAGTTTTCGGGGGAGTACATATTCACCCCTCCACTTT.

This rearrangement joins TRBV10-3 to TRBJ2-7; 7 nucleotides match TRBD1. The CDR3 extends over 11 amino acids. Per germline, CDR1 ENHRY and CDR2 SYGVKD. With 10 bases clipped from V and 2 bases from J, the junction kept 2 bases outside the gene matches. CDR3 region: CATQGAYEQYF. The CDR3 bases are TGTGCCACTCAGGGGGCCTACGAGCAGTACTTC.

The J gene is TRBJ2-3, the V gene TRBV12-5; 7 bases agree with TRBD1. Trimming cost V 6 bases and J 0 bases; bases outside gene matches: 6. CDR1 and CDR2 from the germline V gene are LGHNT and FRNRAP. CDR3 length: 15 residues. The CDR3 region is CASGKGAASTDTQYF. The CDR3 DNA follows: TGTGCTAGTGGAAAGGGGGCGGCGAGCACAGATACGCAGTATTTT.

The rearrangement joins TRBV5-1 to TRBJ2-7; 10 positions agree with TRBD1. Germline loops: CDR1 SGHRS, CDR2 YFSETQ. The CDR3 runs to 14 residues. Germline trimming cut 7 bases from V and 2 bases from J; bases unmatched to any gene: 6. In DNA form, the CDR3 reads TGCGCCAGCCGACGGGACAGGGGTCCCTACGAGCAGTACTTC. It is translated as CASRRDRGPYEQYF. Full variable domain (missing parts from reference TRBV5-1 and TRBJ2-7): KAGVTQTPRYLIKTRGQQVTLSCSPISGHRSVSWYQQTPGQGLQFLFEYFSETQRNKGNFPGRFSGRQFSNSRSEMNVSTLELGDSALYLCASRRDRGPYEQYFGPGTRLTVT.

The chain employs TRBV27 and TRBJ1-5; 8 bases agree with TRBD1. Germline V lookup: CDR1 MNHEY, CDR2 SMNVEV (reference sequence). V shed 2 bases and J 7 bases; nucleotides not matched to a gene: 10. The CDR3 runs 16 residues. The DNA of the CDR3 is TGTGCCAGCAGTTTACGACCCGACAGGGGCGGCCAGCCCCAGCATTTT. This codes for CASSLRPDRGGQPQHF.

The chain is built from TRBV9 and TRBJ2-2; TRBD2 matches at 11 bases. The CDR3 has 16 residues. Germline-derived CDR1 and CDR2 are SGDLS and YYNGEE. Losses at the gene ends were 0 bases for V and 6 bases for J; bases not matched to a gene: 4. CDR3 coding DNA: TGTGCCAGCAGCGTAGTAGCGGGGGGGCGCTCCGGGGAGCTGTTTTTT. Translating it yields CASSVVAGGRSGELFF.

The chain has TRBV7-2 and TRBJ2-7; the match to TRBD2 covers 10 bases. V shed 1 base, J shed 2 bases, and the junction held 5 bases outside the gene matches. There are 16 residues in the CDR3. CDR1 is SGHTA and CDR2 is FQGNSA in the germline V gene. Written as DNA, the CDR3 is TGTGCCAGCAGCTTAGTGGCTAGCGGGGGAACCTACGAGCAGTACTTC. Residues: CASSLVASGGTYEQYF.

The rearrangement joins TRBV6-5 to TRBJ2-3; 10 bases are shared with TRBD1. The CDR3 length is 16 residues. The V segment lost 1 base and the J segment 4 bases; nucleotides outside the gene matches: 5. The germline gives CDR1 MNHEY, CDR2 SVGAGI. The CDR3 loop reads CASSYLGTGVADTQYF. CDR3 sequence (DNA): TGTGCCAGCAGTTACTTAGGGACAGGGGTTGCAGATACGCAGTATTTT.

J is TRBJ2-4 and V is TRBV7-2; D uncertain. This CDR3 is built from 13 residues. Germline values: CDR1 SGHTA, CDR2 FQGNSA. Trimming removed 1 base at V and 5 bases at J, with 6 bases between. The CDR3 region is CASSLGVQNIQYF. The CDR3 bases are TGTGCCAGCAGCTTAGGAGTCCAAAACATTCAGTACTTC.

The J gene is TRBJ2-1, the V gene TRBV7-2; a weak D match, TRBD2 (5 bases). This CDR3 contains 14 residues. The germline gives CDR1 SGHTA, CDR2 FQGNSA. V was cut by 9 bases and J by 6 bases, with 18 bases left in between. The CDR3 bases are TGTGCCAGTCTAGCCAAACCAATTAGCAATGAGCAGTTCTTC. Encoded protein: CASLAKPISNEQFF.

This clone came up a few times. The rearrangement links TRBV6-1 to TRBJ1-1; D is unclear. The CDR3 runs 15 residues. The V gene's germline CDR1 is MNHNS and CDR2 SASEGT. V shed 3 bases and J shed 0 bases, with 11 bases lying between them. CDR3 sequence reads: CASSDRMGVNTEAFF. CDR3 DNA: TGTGCCAGCAGTGACAGGATGGGTGTGAACACTGAAGCTTTCTTT.

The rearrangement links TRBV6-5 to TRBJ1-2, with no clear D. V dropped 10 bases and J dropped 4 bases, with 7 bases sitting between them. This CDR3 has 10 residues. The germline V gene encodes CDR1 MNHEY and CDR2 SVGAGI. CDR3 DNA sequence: TGTGCCAAATGGGCCTATGGCTACACCTTC. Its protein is CAKWAYGYTF.

The DNA of the CDR3 is TGTGCCAGCAGCCAGTCGACAGGCTTCTCCTACGAGCAGTACTTC. Translating gives CASSQSTGFSYEQYF. This chain joins TRBV7-2 and TRBJ2-7, with TRBD1 as a possible D gene (6 bases). Germline V gene lookup returns CDR1 SGHTA and CDR2 FQGNSA. The ends were cut back, 5 bases at V and 0 bases at J, with 14 bases in the middle. The CDR3 spans 15 residues.

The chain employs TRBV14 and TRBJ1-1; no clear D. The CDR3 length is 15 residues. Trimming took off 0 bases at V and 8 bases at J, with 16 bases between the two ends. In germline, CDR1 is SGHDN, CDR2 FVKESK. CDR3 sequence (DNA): TGTGCCAGCAGCCAAGACAAGCTGCGGCAGAGGGAAGCTTTCTTT. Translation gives CASSQDKLRQREAFF.

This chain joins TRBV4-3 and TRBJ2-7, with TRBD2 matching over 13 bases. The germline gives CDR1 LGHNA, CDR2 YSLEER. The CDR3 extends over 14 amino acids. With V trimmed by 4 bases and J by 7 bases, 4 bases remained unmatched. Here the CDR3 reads CASSRTSGSFEQYF. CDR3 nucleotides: TGCGCCAGCAGCCGGACTAGCGGGAGTTTTGAGCAGTACTTC.

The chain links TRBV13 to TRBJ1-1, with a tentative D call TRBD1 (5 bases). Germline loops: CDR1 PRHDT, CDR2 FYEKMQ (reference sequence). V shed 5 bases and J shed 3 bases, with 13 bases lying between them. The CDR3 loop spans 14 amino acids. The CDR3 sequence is CASSPRRGDTEAFF. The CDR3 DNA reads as TGTGCCAGCAGCCCCCGCCGGGGGGACACTGAAGCTTTCTTT.

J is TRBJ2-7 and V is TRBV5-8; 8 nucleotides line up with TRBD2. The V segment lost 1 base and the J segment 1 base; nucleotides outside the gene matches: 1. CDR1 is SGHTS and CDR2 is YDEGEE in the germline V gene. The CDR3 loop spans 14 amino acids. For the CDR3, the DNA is TGTGCCAGCAGCTTGCCGGGAGGGTCCTACGAGCAGTACTTC. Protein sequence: CASSLPGGSYEQYF. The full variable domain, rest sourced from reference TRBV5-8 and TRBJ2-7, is EAGVTQSPTHLIKTRGQQATLRCSPISGHTSVYWYQQALGLGLQFLLWYDEGEERNRGNFPPRFSGRQFPNYSSELNVNALELEDSALYLCASSLPGGSYEQYFGPGTRLTVT.

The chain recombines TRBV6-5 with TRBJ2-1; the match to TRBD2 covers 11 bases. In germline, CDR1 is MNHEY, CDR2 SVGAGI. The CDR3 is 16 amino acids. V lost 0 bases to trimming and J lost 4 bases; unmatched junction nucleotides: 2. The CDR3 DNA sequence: TGTGCCAGCAGTTACTCGATAGCGGGGGGGTACAATGAGCAGTTCTTC. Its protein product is CASSYSIAGGYNEQFF.

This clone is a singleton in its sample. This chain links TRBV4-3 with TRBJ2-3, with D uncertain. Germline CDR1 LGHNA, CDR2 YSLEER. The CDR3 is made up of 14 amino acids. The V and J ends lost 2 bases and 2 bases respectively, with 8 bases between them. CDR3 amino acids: CASSQTRSTDTQYF. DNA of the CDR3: TGCGCCAGCAGCCAAACCAGATCCACAGATACGCAGTATTTT.

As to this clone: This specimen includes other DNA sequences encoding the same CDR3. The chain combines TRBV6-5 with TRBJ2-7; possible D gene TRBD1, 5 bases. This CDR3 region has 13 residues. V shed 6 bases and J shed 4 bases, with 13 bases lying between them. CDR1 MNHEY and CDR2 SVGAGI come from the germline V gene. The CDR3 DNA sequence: TGTGCCAGCAGGACCTACAGGTCTTACGAGCAGTACTTC. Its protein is CASRTYRSYEQYF.

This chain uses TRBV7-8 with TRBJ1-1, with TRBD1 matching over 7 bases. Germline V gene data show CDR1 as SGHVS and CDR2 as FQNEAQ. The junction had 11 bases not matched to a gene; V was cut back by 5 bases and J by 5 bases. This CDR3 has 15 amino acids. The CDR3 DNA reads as TGTGCCAGCAGCAAAACCGGTGGCAGGGGGACTGAAGCTTTCTTT. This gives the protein CASSKTGGRGTEAFF.

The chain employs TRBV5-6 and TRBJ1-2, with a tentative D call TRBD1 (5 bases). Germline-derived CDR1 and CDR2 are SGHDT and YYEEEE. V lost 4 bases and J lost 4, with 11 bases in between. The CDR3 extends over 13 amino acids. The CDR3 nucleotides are TGTGCCAGCAGCCGCCTAGACAGCTATGGCTACACCTTC. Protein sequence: CASSRLDSYGYTF.

The CDR3 loop is CASTTSGRTTDTQYF. The CDR3 DNA is TGTGCCAGTACTACGAGCGGGAGGACCACAGATACGCAGTATTTT. The V and J genes are TRBV19 and TRBJ2-3, with TRBD2 identical over 9 bases. The CDR3 is 15 amino acids. The germline V gene has CDR1 LNHDA and CDR2 SQIVND (reference sequence). J gave up 2 bases and V 7 bases, and 7 bases lay outside the gene matches.

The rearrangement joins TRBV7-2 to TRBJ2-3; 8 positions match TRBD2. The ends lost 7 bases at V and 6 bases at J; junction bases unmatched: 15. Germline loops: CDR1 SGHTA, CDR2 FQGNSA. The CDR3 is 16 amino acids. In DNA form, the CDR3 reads TGTGCCAGCACCCCCTCCGGGACTAGAGGGTTGGATACGCAGTATTTT. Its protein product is CASTPSGTRGLDTQYF.

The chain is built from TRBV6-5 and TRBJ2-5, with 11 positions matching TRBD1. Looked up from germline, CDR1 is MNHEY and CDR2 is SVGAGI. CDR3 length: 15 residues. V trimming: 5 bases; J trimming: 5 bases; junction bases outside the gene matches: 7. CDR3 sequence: CASSRTGGPWETQYF. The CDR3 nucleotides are TGTGCCAGCAGTCGGACAGGGGGCCCTTGGGAGACCCAGTACTTC.

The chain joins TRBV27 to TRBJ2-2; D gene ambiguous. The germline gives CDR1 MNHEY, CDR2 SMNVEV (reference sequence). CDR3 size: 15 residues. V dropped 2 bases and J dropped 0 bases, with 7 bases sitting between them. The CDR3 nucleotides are TGTGCCAGCAGTTTAGGGCAGGCGAACACCGGGGAGCTGTTTTTT. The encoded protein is CASSLGQANTGELFF.

CDR3 bases: TGTGCCAGCAGCTCCCGTATAATCGACCCTAGCGGGAGGGCCAGCGATGAGCAGTTCTTC. Amino acids: CASSSRIIDPSGRASDEQFF. This chain joins TRBV11-3 and TRBJ2-1, with TRBD2 matching 12 bases. The germline CDR1 and CDR2 sequences are SGHNT and YENEEA. After removal of 4 bases from V and 8 bases from J, the junction contained 21 bases not matched to a gene. The CDR3 contains 20 residues.

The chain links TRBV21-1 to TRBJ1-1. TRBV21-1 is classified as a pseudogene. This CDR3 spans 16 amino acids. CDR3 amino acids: CASSTGPNDVNTEAFF. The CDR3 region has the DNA TGTGCCAGCAGCACGGGTCCAAATGACGTGAACACTGAAGCTTTCTTT.

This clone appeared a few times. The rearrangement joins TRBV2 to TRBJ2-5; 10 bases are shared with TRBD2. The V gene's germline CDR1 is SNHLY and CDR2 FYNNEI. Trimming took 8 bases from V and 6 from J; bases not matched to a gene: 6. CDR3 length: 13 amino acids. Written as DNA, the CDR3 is TGTGCCAGCGAAGCGGGAGGGCCAAAGACCCAGTACTTC. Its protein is CASEAGGPKTQYF.

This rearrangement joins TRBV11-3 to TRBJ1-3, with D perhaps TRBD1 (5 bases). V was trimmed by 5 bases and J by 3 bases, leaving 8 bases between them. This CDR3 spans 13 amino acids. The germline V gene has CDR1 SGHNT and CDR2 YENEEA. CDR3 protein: CASSPDSGNTIYF. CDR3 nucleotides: TGTGCCAGCAGCCCCGACAGTGGAAACACCATATATTTT.

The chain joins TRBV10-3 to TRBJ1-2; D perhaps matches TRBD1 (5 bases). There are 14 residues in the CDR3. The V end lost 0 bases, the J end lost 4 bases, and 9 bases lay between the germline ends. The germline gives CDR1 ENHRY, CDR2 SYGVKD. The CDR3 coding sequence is TGTGCCATCAGTGAGTCTTCAGGGCCCTATGGCTACACCTTC. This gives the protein CAISESSGPYGYTF.

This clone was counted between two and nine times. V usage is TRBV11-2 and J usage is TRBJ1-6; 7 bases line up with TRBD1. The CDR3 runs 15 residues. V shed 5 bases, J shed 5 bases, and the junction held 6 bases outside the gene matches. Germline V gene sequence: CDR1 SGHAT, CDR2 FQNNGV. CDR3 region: CASSHRGTDNSPLHF. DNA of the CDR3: TGTGCCAGCAGCCACCGTGGGACAGATAATTCACCCCTCCACTTT.